These 15 T cell receptor beta chains share one sample of origin, sequenced in a study of blood T cell repertoires in COVID-19 (TCRdb year 2020). The method was the immunoSEQ multiplex PCR assay. TCRdb holds this immuneACCESS table with in-frame rearrangements only. Some clones are missing; in checked studies, unresolved V genes explain under half, and the rest has no known cause. Counted in this sample were about 300,000 clones; 90% of them appeared once. The top ten clonotypes cover more than 0.95% of the sample. The sequencing sample was made of PBMCs or T cells enriched from blood (not recorded which). The receptors shown here come from a woman between 25 and 40 years old who had recovered from COVID-19.

The chain has TRBV6-6 and TRBJ1-4; 7 bases are shared with TRBD1. The CDR3 totals 16 residues. CDR1 is MNHNY and CDR2 is SVGAGI in the germline V gene (reference sequence). V lost 5 bases and J lost 1; bases outside the gene matches: 7. CDR3 sequence reads: CASSPRRGRTNEKLFF. CDR3 coding DNA: TGTGCCAGCAGTCCCCGGAGGGGGCGAACTAATGAAAAACTGTTTTTT.

This chain links TRBV6-1 with TRBJ2-7, with D perhaps matching TRBD1 (5 bases). CDR1 and CDR2 (germline): MNHNS, SASEGT. The CDR3 covers 14 residues. V dropped 1 base and J dropped 3 bases, with 10 bases sitting between them. This chain's CDR3 is CASSEEVGVYEQYF. The CDR3 bases are TGTGCCAGCAGTGAAGAGGTAGGGGTCTACGAGCAGTACTTC.

This clone was counted a few times. This chain uses TRBV5-1 with TRBJ1-5, with D perhaps TRBD1 (5 bases). Trimming shortened V by 5 bases and J by 7 bases, and 16 bases separated the two germline ends. Germline V gene data show CDR1 as SGHRS and CDR2 as YFSETQ. The CDR3 length is 14 residues. CDR3 residues: CASSPDSGEQPQHF. CDR3 in DNA: TGCGCCAGCAGTCCCGACAGCGGGGAGCAGCCCCAGCATTTT.

The genes are TRBV27 and TRBJ2-7; TRBD1 matches at 10 bases. Losses at the gene ends were 5 bases for V and 6 bases for J; bases not matched to a gene: 16. CDR3 size: 17 residues. Per the germline V gene, CDR1 is MNHEY and CDR2 is SMNVEV (reference sequence). The CDR3 sequence: CASSDYMTGGVRREQYF. The CDR3 bases are TGTGCCAGCAGTGACTACATGACAGGGGGCGTACGGCGCGAGCAGTACTTC.

This chain links TRBV7-9 with TRBJ1-3, with D tentatively TRBD1 (5 bases). Germline CDR1 is SEHNR and CDR2 is FQNEAQ (reference sequence). CDR3 length equals 14 residues. Trimming pared 3 bases from V and 1 base from J, leaving 7 bases between. The CDR3 bases are TGTGCCAGCAGCTTGCGGGGGTCTGGAAACACCATATATTTT. As protein: CASSLRGSGNTIYF. The variable domain in full, completed from reference TRBV7-9 and TRBJ1-3, reads DTGVSQNPRHKITKRGQNVTFRCDPISEHNRLYWYRQTLGQGPEFLTYFQNEAQLEKSRLLSDRFSAERPKGSFSTLEIQRTEQGDSAMYLCASSLRGSGNTIYFGEGSWLTVV.

V and J are TRBV4-2 and TRBJ1-1; 8 bases are shared with TRBD1. Per the germline V gene, CDR1 is LGHNA and CDR2 is YNFKEQ. The CDR3 consists of 15 residues. V shed 0 bases and J 7 bases; nucleotides not matched to a gene: 7. CDR3 sequence reads: CASSQDLRGQVEAFF. CDR3 in DNA: TGTGCCAGCAGCCAAGATCTCAGGGGGCAGGTTGAAGCTTTCTTT.

The chain is built from TRBV5-4 and TRBJ2-7; the match to TRBD2 covers 9 bases. The CDR3 consists of 15 residues. CDR1 SGHNT and CDR2 YYREEE come from the germline V gene (reference sequence). V gave up 4 bases and J gave up 0 bases; unmatched junction bases: 5. CDR3 sequence reads: CASSPSGTSSYEQYF. The CDR3 DNA reads as TGTGCCAGCAGCCCTAGCGGGACCAGCTCCTACGAGCAGTACTTC.

This clone was recorded only once. This chain joins TRBV28 and TRBJ1-6; D is uncertain. V was cut by 3 bases and J by 7 bases, with 10 bases left in between. CDR1 and CDR2 from the germline V gene are MDHEN and SYDVKM. This CDR3 contains 14 residues. Written as DNA, the CDR3 is TGTGCCAGCAGTTTCGGAACAGACAATTCACCCCTCCACTTT. Protein sequence: CASSFGTDNSPLHF.

The chain joins TRBV28 to TRBJ1-5; no definite D call. Trimming took 8 bases from V and 6 from J, leaving 17 bases between them. The CDR3 extends over 14 amino acids. Germline V gene sequence: CDR1 MDHEN, CDR2 SYDVKM. The CDR3 sequence: CASLPGGLSQPQHF. DNA of the CDR3: TGTGCCAGCCTCCCCGGAGGGCTGAGTCAGCCCCAGCATTTT.

This clone was seen just once. This rearrangement joins TRBV7-9 to TRBJ1-2, with D possibly being TRBD1 (6 bases). This CDR3 has 13 amino acids. CDR1 and CDR2 (germline): SEHNR, FQNEAQ (reference sequence). Between the trimmed V and J ends, which lost 5 bases and 4 bases, there was a span of 11 bases. The CDR3 region is CASSPPGVYGYTF. CDR3 bases: TGTGCCAGCAGCCCGCCAGGGGTCTATGGCTACACCTTC.

J is TRBJ1-2 and V is TRBV3-1 (or the pseudogene TRBV3-2); D is uncertain. The V gene lost 2 bases and the J gene lost 2 bases, with 3 bases spanning the gap. Germline CDR1 reads LGHDT; CDR2 reads YNNKEL (reference sequence). This CDR3 is built from 12 residues. In nucleotides, the CDR3 is TGTGCCAGCAGCCAACCGAACTATGGCTACACCTTC. It yields the protein CASSQPNYGYTF.

This chain joins TRBV6-4 and TRBJ2-2, with no clear D. Germline V gene data show CDR1 as MRHNA and CDR2 as SNTAGT. Trimming cost V 2 bases and J 5 bases, with 9 bases left between them. The CDR3 contains 14 residues. The DNA for the CDR3 is TGTGCCAGCAGTGACGACAAAGATACCGGGGAGCTGTTTTTT. Amino acids: CASSDDKDTGELFF.

The chain couples TRBV28 to TRBJ1-5; D remains unclear. CDR1 and CDR2 (germline): MDHEN, SYDVKM. The CDR3 is 12 residues long. With 3 bases removed from V and 7 bases from J, the gap between germline ends came to 7 bases. This CDR3 reads CASSFGVQPQHF. The CDR3 region has the DNA TGTGCCAGCAGTTTCGGGGTCCAGCCCCAGCATTTT.

This chain joins TRBV19 and TRBJ1-1; 8 nucleotides agree with TRBD1. Unmatched junction bases numbered 2, after V lost 3 bases and J lost 5 bases. CDR1 is LNHDA and CDR2 is SQIVND in the germline V gene (reference sequence). CDR3 length equals 13 residues. CDR3 DNA: TGTGCCAGTAGTATGACAGGGGTAACTGAAGCTTTCTTT. Translating it yields CASSMTGVTEAFF. The full variable domain, with the rest looked up from reference TRBV19 and TRBJ1-1, is DGGITQSPKYLFRKEGQNVTLSCEQNLNHDAMYWYRQDPGQGLRLIYYSQIVNDFQKGDIAEGYSVSREKKESFPLTVTSAQKNPTAFYLCASSMTGVTEAFFGQGTRLTVV.

The chain couples TRBV11-3 to TRBJ2-2, with D possibly being TRBD2 (6 bases). Germline V gives CDR1 SGHNT, CDR2 YENEEA. V lost 1 base and J lost 3, with 15 bases in between. There are 17 residues in the CDR3. This CDR3 reads CASSLGRREVDTGELFF. Written as DNA, the CDR3 is TGTGCCAGCAGCTTAGGACGGCGGGAAGTTGACACCGGGGAGCTGTTTTTT.